These T cell receptor beta chains were read from a single sample in a study of OX40 agonist ivuxolimab in advanced cancers. Clones were read by immunoSEQ multiplex PCR, and TCRdb kept only the in-frame ones, dropping some. The sample has 35,000 to 40,000 clones, more than 75% seen once. The input for sequencing was CD4+ or CD8+ T cells sorted from blood, taken in a trial of the OX40 agonist ivuxolimab. These receptors all stem from an adult with an advanced solid tumor such as melanoma, head and neck, liver or kidney cancer. The conserved cysteine and the conserved F or W are not part of the CDR3 here.

TRBV7-9	TRBJ2-7	ASSPRASYEQY
TRBV11-3	TRBJ2-3	ASSLDPSTGGETDTQY
TRBV7-9	TRBJ1-1	ASSLLMNTEAF
TRBV28	TRBJ2-7	ASSLTLPYYEQY
TRBV28	TRBJ2-1	ASSQRGGVEQF
TRBV7-9	TRBJ1-2	ASTLGPGGDGYT
TRBV5-4	TRBJ2-1	ASSWGSRPNEQF
TRBV13	TRBJ1-1	ASTPGEGARTEAF
TRBV13	TRBJ2-5	ASSLFYAEETQY
TRBV6-6	TRBJ1-1	ASSFPASEAF
TRBV7-9	TRBJ2-5	ASSQGVNLGETQY
TRBV27	TRBJ2-7	ASSPNPRTYEQY
TRBV6-6	TRBJ2-7	ASSYGETGPYEQY
TRBV7-9	TRBJ2-1	ASSLAGDYNEQF
TRBV6-5	TRBJ1-1	ASSYYVNTEAF
TRBV13	TRBJ2-5	ASSPSTGTLARAQY
TRBV7-9	TRBJ2-1	ASSRVTSSYNEQF
TRBV6-1	TRBJ2-5	ASRSWGGQETQY
TRBV18	TRBJ1-1	ASSPPTGETEAF
TRBV2	TRBJ1-2	ASSELKFYGYT
TRBV28	TRBJ2-7	ASSFRGQGRLGEQY
TRBV6-1	TRBJ2-7	ASSEGLAGIYEQY
TRBV7-9	TRBJ2-7	ASSSNRGTTYEQY
TRBV5-6	TRBJ1-4	ASSPGAVEKLF
TRBV6-5	TRBJ2-7	ASSYSQGAYEQY
TRBV5-5	TRBJ1-6	ASSLEGRGSSYNSPLH
TRBV30	TRBJ1-1	AWSSGVNTEAF
TRBV9	TRBJ2-7	ASSPPDRPSYEQY
TRBV30	TRBJ1-2	AWSPGHGSYGYT
TRBV7-9	TRBJ1-4	ASSPGPRNEKLF
TRBV7-8	TRBJ1-2	ASSPSPTGNYGYT
TRBV27	TRBJ2-3	ASSPGRVTQY
TRBV5-8	TRBJ2-1	ASSGSGITYNEQF
TRBV4-1	TRBJ1-1	ASSPRGWAEAF
TRBV29-1	TRBJ1-1	SVELGTSNTEAF
TRBV7-2	TRBJ2-1	ASSLEGRSSYNEQF
TRBV19	TRBJ2-6	ASSMGLSVLT
TRBV19	TRBJ1-1	ASSPPGRFPTEAF
TRBV12-5	TRBJ1-5	ASGLGSNSNQPQH
TRBV11-2	TRBJ2-3	ASSLAEVDSTDTQY
TRBV5-6	TRBJ1-5	ASSPGQGRGQPQH
TRBV28	TRBJ1-5	ATGQSGNQPQH
TRBV29-1	TRBJ2-1	SVEVGPNVF
TRBV18	TRBJ2-7	ASSPRMGRDFSYEQY
TRBV19	TRBJ1-1	ASSPRQDYFMNTEAF
TRBV11-3	TRBJ1-2	ASSLRDIYNYGYT
TRBV9	TRBJ2-1	ASSYPTRGLHEQF
TRBV9	TRBJ2-1	ASSVGGGATNEQF
TRBV7-6	TRBJ2-7	ASSLLGGHEQY
TRBV2	TRBJ2-7	ASSEAFGYEQY
TRBV27	TRBJ1-2	ASSMTGRDGYT